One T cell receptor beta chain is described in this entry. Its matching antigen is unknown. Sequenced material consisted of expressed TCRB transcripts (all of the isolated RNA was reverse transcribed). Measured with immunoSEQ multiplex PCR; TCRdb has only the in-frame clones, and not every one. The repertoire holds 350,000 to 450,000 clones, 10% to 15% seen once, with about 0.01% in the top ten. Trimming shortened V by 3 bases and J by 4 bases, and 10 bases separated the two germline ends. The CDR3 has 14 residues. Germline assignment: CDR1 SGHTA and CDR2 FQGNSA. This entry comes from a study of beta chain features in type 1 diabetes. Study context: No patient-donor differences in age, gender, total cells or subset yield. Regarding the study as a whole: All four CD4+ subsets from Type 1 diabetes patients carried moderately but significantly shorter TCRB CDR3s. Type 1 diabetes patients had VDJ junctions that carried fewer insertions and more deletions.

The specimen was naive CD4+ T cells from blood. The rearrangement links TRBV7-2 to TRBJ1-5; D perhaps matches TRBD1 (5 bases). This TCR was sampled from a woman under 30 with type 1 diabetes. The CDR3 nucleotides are TGTGCCAGCAGCTTCGACAGCATGAATCAGCCCCAGCATTTT. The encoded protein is CASSFDSMNQPQHF. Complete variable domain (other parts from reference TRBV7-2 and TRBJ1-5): GAGVSQSPSNKVTEKGKDVELRCDPISGHTALYWYRQSLGQGLEFLIYFQGNSAPDKSGLPSDRFSAERTGGSVSTLTIQRTQQEDSAVYLCASSFDSMNQPQHFGDGTRLSIL.